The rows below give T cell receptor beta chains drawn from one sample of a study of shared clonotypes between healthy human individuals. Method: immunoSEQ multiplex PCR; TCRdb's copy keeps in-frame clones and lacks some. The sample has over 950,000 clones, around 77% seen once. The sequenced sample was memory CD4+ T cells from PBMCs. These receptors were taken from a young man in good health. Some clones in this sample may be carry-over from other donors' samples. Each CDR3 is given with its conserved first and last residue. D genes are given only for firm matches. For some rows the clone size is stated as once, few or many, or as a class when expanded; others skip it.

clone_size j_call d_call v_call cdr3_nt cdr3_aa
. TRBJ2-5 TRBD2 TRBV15 TGTGCCACCAGCGAAAGAGCGGGACTCCAAGAGACCCAGTACTTC CATSERAGLQETQYF
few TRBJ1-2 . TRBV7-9 TGTGCCAGCAGCTTAGAACAGGGCTATGGCTACACCTTC CASSLEQGYGYTF
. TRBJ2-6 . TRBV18 TGTGCCAGCTCACCACCGGTGGTCGGGTTCGGGGCCAACGTCCTGACTTTC CASSPPVVGFGANVLTF
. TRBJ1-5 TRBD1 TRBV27 TGTGCCAGCAGTTCCCTTAGTACAGGGGTAAGGAATCAGCCCCAGCATTTT CASSSLSTGVRNQPQHF
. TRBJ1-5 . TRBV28 TGTGCCAGCAGTCCCCGGGGCCTTAGCAATCAGCCCCAGCATTTT CASSPRGLSNQPQHF
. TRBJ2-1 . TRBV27 TGTGCCAGCAGAACCTCTAGGGCCCACAATGAGCAGTTCTTC CASRTSRAHNEQFF
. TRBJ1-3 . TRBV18 TGTGCCAGCTCACCACCGTCAAGCCCCACTGGAAACACCATATATTTT CASSPPSSPTGNTIYF
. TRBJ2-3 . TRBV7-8 TGTGCCAGCACCAGGGAGAGCACAGATACGCAGTATTTT CASTRESTDTQYF
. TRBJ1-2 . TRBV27 TGTGCCAGCAGTTTGGTGCAGGGAGTGGGCTACACCTTC CASSLVQGVGYTF
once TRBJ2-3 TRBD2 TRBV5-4 TGTGCCAGCAGCTGGGGGGGTAGCGGTGGCACAGATACGCAGTATTTT CASSWGGSGGTDTQYF
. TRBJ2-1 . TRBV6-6 TGTGCCAGCAGCCCTGGGGGGAAGCGGGAGCAGTTCTTC CASSPGGKREQFF
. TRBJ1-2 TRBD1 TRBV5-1 TGCGCCAGCAGCGTGGGACAGGGCAGCGGCTACACCTTC CASSVGQGSGYTF
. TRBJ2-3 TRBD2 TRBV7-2 TGTGCCAGCAGCTTGAGCGGGGAGAGGGCAGATACGCAGTATTTT CASSLSGERADTQYF
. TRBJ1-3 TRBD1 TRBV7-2 TGTGCCAGCAGCCAATTCGGAGGGGGCGGAAACACCATATATTTT CASSQFGGGGNTIYF
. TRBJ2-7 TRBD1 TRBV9 TGTGCCAGCAGCGTCCGCCCGGGACAGGGATACGAGCAGTACTTC CASSVRPGQGYEQYF
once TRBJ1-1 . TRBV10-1 TGCGCCAGCCGAGTAGGACTTGGGGGTGAAGCTTTCTTT CASRVGLGGEAFF
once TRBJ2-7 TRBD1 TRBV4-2 TGTGCCAGCAGCCAAGAGTCAGGGGGCTCCTACGAGCAGTACTTC CASSQESGGSYEQYF
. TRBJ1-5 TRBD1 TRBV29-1 TGCAGCGTTCCGATTGAAACAGGGGCCAGCAATCAGCCCCAGCATTTT CSVPIETGASNQPQHF
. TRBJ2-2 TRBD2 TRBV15 TGTGCCACCAGCAGAGGCTTAGCGGGAGAGGACGCCGGGGAGCTGTTTTTT CATSRGLAGEDAGELFF
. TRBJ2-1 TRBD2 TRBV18 TGTGCCAGCTCACCCGGACTAGCGATCAATGAGCAGTTCTTC CASSPGLAINEQFF
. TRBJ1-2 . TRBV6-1 TGTGCCAGCAGCATAAGGTGGGAAGTTGTAGGCTACACCTTC CASSIRWEVVGYTF
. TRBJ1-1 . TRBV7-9 TGTGCCAGCAGCTTACGGAGGGCCACTGAAGCTTTCTTT CASSLRRATEAFF
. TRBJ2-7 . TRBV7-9 TGTGCCAGCAGCCCCGCCGTCTTTACGACCGAGCAGTACTTC CASSPAVFTTEQYF
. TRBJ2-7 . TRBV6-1 TGTGCCAGCAGAGGGGACACGGCCCTGGGGGAGCAGTACTTC CASRGDTALGEQYF
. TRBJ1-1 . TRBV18 TGTGCCAGCTCACCAGACAGGTATATGAACACTGAAGCTTTCTTT CASSPDRYMNTEAFF
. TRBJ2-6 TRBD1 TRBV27 TGTGCCAGCTCCCCCTGGGGGACAGGGATCTCTGGGGCCAACGTCCTGACTTTC CASSPWGTGISGANVLTF
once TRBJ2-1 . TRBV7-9 TGTGCCAGCAGGCATAAGGAGGGACACCGCTCCTACAATGAGCAGTTCTTC CASRHKEGHRSYNEQFF
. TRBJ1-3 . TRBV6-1 TGTGCCAGCAGTGAACAGGGAAGCTCTGGAAACACCATATATTTT CASSEQGSSGNTIYF
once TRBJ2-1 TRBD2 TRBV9 TGTGCCAGCAGCAGCAGCGGGAGGGACGATGAGCAGTTCTTC CASSSSGRDDEQFF
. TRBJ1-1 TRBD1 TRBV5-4 TGTGCCAGCAGCTGGGGACAGCTTAACACTGAAGCTTTCTTT CASSWGQLNTEAFF
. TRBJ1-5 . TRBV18 TGTGCCAGCTCCCTAGACCTGAGAGGCTCCTCAGGCAATCAGCCCCAGCATTTT CASSLDLRGSSGNQPQHF
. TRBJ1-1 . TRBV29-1 TGCAGCGTTGGGTCCAATGAAGCTTTCTTT CSVGSNEAFF
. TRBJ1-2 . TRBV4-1 TGCGCCAGCAGCCAAGAACACACGACCGCCTATGGCTACACCTTC CASSQEHTTAYGYTF
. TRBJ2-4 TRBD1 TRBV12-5 TGTGCTAGTGGTTTGGATGCGGGACAGGGGCAAAACATTCAGTACTTC CASGLDAGQGQNIQYF
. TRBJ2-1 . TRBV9 TGTGCCAGCAGCGTAGGTGGACTATACAATGAGCAGTTCTTC CASSVGGLYNEQFF
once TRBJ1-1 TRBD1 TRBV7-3 TGTGCCAGCAGCTTAACAGGCAGGGGGCAGCCATACTTT CASSLTGRGQPYF
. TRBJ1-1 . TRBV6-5 TGTGCCAGCAGTTATGCCCCCGGGGTCGGCACTGAAGCTTTCTTT CASSYAPGVGTEAFF
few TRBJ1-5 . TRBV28 TGTGCCAGCACATGGACAGAGATGACAGGCAATCAGCCCCAGCATTTT CASTWTEMTGNQPQHF
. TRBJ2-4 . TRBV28 TGTGCCAGCAGTTTCATGGGGAAGTTAGCCAAAAACATTCAGTACTTC CASSFMGKLAKNIQYF
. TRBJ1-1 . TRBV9 TGTGCCAGCAGCGTAGGAGCGGGCACTGAAGCTTTCTTT CASSVGAGTEAFF
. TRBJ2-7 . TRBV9 TGTGCCAGCAGCCCATTCCCCGGGACCGTTTACGAGCAGTACTTC CASSPFPGTVYEQYF
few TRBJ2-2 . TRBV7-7 TGTGCCAGCAGCTTAGGTCCCGGAGGAAGGACCGGGGAGCTGTTTTTT CASSLGPGGRTGELFF
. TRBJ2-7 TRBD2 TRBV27 TGTGCCAGCAGTTCCCCTAAGACTAGCGTGGTGCAGTACTTC CASSSPKTSVVQYF
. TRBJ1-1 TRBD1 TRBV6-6 TGTGCCAGCAGTCCGAGGACAGGTAACACTGAAGCTTTCTTT CASSPRTGNTEAFF
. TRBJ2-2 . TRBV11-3 TGTGCCAGCAGCTTACGTGACGCCGGGGAGCTGTTTTTT CASSLRDAGELFF
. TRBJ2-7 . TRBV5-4 TGTGCCAGCAGCTCCACCTCGGACGTCTCCTACGAGCAGTACTTC CASSSTSDVSYEQYF